The 22 T cell receptor beta chains in this list originate from one sample, sequenced in a study of cytomegalovirus exposure and HLA in healthy donors. Researchers ran the PCR with 60 Vbeta and 13 Jbeta primers. Repertoires were generated with immunoSEQ multiplex PCR, while TCRdb's copy carries only in-frame clones and drops some. The table includes fewer than 200,000 clones, 84% detected once. The sample taken for sequencing was PBMCs. These receptors were collected from a girl aged 2 to 9 in good health and CMV-seropositive.

Details on this clone: At one end the junction does not follow the germline gene, possibly because of a read error. CDR3 sequence reads: CASRLGAGLHTQYF. Written as DNA, the CDR3 is TGTGCCAGCAGGTTGGGGGCGGGGCTCCATACGCAGTATTTT. The chain joins TRBV5-6 to TRBJ2-3; D could derive from TRBD1 or TRBD2 (6 bases each). Germline CDR1 is SGHDT and CDR2 is YYEEEE. The CDR3 covers 14 residues.

V usage is TRBV7-2 and J usage is TRBJ2-1, with D possibly being TRBD2 (6 bases). The CDR3 is 14 amino acids. Between the trimmed V and J ends, which lost 4 bases and 10 bases, there was a span of 17 bases. The germline V gene encodes CDR1 SGHTA and CDR2 FQGNSA. CDR3 sequence (DNA): TGTGCCAGCAGCTCGAAACGACTAGTAATCGAGCAGTTCTTC. The encoded protein is CASSSKRLVIEQFF.

This chain uses TRBV4-1 with TRBJ1-1; possible D gene TRBD1, 5 bases. This CDR3 has 15 residues. V lost 0 bases to trimming and J lost 0 bases, with 8 bases between them. Germline assignment: CDR1 MGHRA and CDR2 YSYEKL. The DNA for the CDR3 is TGCGCCAGCAGCCAAGAAAGGGGCCTGAACACTGAAGCTTTCTTT. This encodes CASSQERGLNTEAFF.

This clone was detected once. The gene calls are TRBV27 and TRBJ2-7; 11 nucleotides line up with TRBD2. Germline values: CDR1 MNHEY, CDR2 SMNVEV (reference sequence). The CDR3 sequence is 16 residues long. J was trimmed by 3 bases and V by 4 bases; bases with no gene match: 8. CDR3 in DNA: TGTGCCAGCAGTTCTCCGGGACTAGCGGCAGACTACGAGCAGTACTTC. Its translation is CASSSPGLAADYEQYF.

The chain joins TRBV28 to TRBJ2-4; weak D call: TRBD2 (6 bases). V was shortened by 6 bases and J by 8 bases, with 8 bases between the two germline ends. The CDR3 totals 11 residues. Germline V lookup: CDR1 MDHEN, CDR2 SYDVKM. Written as DNA, the CDR3 is TGTGCCAGCAGGACTAGTGACATTCAGTACTTC. Its translation is CASRTSDIQYF.

The chain is built from TRBV4-1 and TRBJ2-7, with D possibly matching TRBD2 (6 bases). This CDR3 spans 15 amino acids. The V gene's germline CDR1 is MGHRA and CDR2 YSYEKL. V was trimmed by 3 bases and J by 3 bases, leaving 15 bases between them. The chain's CDR3 is CASSQAGRGLYEQYF. The CDR3 DNA follows: TGCGCCAGCAGCCAGGCGGGCCGGGGACTCTACGAGCAGTACTTC.

This clone was recorded once. The chain carries TRBV27 and TRBJ1-1, with TRBD1 matching 7 bases. This CDR3 is 13 amino acids long. Per germline, CDR1 MNHEY and CDR2 SMNVEV (reference sequence). V shed 6 bases, J shed 1 base, and the junction held 2 bases outside the gene matches. Here the CDR3 reads CASRRTGNTEAFF. The CDR3 coding sequence is TGTGCCAGCAGAAGGACAGGGAACACTGAAGCTTTCTTT.

V usage is TRBV29-1 and J usage is TRBJ2-7; 9 bases line up with TRBD2. The CDR3 consists of 11 residues. Germline V gene sequence: CDR1 SQVTM, CDR2 ANQGSEA. The J segment lost 12 bases and the V segment lost 5 bases, leaving 8 bases of the junction unmatched. As DNA, the CDR3 is TGCAGCGTTACCTTAGCGGGAGCCCGGTACTTC. Residues: CSVTLAGARYF.

The chain combines TRBV11-2 with TRBJ2-7; weak D call: TRBD2 (5 bases). In germline, CDR1 is SGHAT, CDR2 FQNNGV. Trimming cost V 7 bases and J 0 bases, with 13 bases left between them. CDR3 length: 14 residues. The CDR3 DNA reads TGTGCCAGCATCAGGCCGGGGAGCTCCTACGAGCAGTACTTC. Its protein product is CASIRPGSSYEQYF. Supplemented by reference TRBV11-2 and TRBJ2-7, the full variable domain reads EAGVAQSPRYKIIEKRQSVAFWCNPISGHATLYWYQQILGQGPKLLIQFQNNGVVDDSQLPKDRFSAERLKGVDSTLKIQPAKLEDSAVYLCASIRPGSSYEQYFGPGTRLTVT.

V gene TRBV12-5 combines with J gene TRBJ2-7; TRBD1 matches 7 bases. Germline CDR1 LGHNT, CDR2 FRNRAP. Trimming cost V 3 bases and J 2 bases; bases outside gene matches: 4. The CDR3 has 14 amino acids. This chain's CDR3 is CASGFRGTTYEQYF. The CDR3 coding sequence is TGTGCTAGTGGTTTCAGGGGGACCACCTACGAGCAGTACTTC. Based on the CDR3 plus reference TRBV12-5 and TRBJ2-7, the full variable domain is DARVTQTPRHKVTEMGQEVTMRCQPILGHNTVFWYRQTMMQGLELLAYFRNRAPLDDSGMPKDRFSAEMPDATLATLKIQPSEPRDSAVYFCASGFRGTTYEQYFGPGTRLTVT.

The chain couples TRBV7-9 to TRBJ1-2, with 8 bases aligning to TRBD1. V trimming: 1 base; J trimming: 4 bases; junction bases outside the gene matches: 2. Germline CDR1 SEHNR, CDR2 FQNEAQ (reference sequence). CDR3 size: 14 residues. CDR3: CASSLVGQVYGYTF. CDR3 bases: TGTGCCAGCAGCTTAGTGGGACAGGTCTATGGCTACACCTTC.

This clone was counted a single time. This chain uses TRBV2 with TRBJ1-2, with D perhaps matching TRBD1 (6 bases). The CDR3 is made up of 13 amino acids. The germline V gene encodes CDR1 SNHLY and CDR2 FYNNEI. V was clipped by 4 bases and J by 7 bases, with 13 bases between them. CDR3 sequence reads: CASSVQGWGGYTF. The CDR3 bases are TGTGCCAGCAGTGTGCAGGGGTGGGGTGGCTACACCTTC.

The chain is built from TRBV16 and TRBJ1-3; a weak D match, TRBD1 (6 bases). CDR1 is KGHSY and CDR2 is FQNENV in the germline V gene. The CDR3 has 18 residues. Trimming cost V 3 bases and J 0 bases, with 18 bases left between them. CDR3: CASSQRAQGTLSGNTIYF. The CDR3 bases are TGTGCCAGCAGCCAGCGCGCGCAGGGGACGCTCTCTGGAAACACCATATATTTT.

The chain links TRBV27 to TRBJ2-2; tentatively, D is TRBD1 (6 bases). The germline V gene encodes CDR1 MNHEY and CDR2 SMNVEV (reference sequence). The CDR3 has 14 amino acids. V lost 3 bases and J lost 7, with 12 bases in between. CDR3 residues: CASSFWGQGGELFF. CDR3 sequence (DNA): TGTGCCAGCAGTTTCTGGGGGCAGGGCGGGGAGCTGTTTTTT.

The chain is built from TRBV27 and TRBJ1-5; unclear D gene. The CDR3 loop spans 14 amino acids. Germline CDR1 MNHEY, CDR2 SMNVEV (reference sequence). V lost 0 bases to trimming and J lost 5 bases, with 8 bases between them. CDR3 nucleotide sequence: TGTGCCAGCAGTTTATCGTCGGAGTATCAGCCCCAGCATTTT. It codes for CASSLSSEYQPQHF.

This clone appeared a few times. V is TRBV5-6 and J is TRBJ2-7, with 7 nucleotides matching TRBD2. CDR1 and CDR2 from the germline V gene are SGHDT and YYEEEE. The V gene end was trimmed by 0 bases and the J gene end by 3 bases; junction bases not matched to a gene: 3. The CDR3 loop spans 14 amino acids. This CDR3 reads CASSLDGGNYEQYF. CDR3 nucleotide sequence: TGTGCCAGCAGCTTGGACGGGGGGAACTACGAGCAGTACTTC.

The V and J genes are TRBV19 and TRBJ2-6; 8 positions match TRBD1. Germline values: CDR1 LNHDA, CDR2 SQIVND (reference sequence). This CDR3 spans 15 amino acids. J gave up 2 bases and V 5 bases, and 2 bases lay outside the gene matches. The DNA of the CDR3 is TGTGCCAGTAGTTCGACAGGGGCTGGGGCCAACGTCCTGACTTTC. Its translation: CASSSTGAGANVLTF. Combining the CDR3 with reference TRBV19 and TRBJ2-6 gives the whole variable domain DGGITQSPKYLFRKEGQNVTLSCEQNLNHDAMYWYRQDPGQGLRLIYYSQIVNDFQKGDIAEGYSVSREKKESFPLTVTSAQKNPTAFYLCASSSTGAGANVLTFGAGSRLTVL.

The rearrangement joins TRBV5-4 to TRBJ1-2, with TRBD1 matching 8 bases. The CDR3 is 17 amino acids. V gave up 4 bases and J gave up 5 bases; unmatched junction bases: 16. Germline lookup yields CDR1 SGHNT and CDR2 YYREEE (reference sequence). The DNA of the CDR3 is TGTGCCAGCAGCCCCCCGGGACAGGAGGGTCCCCTTTATGGCTACACCTTC. It yields the protein CASSPPGQEGPLYGYTF.

This clone was counted only a few times. This chain joins TRBV5-5 and TRBJ2-7; weak D call: TRBD1 (6 bases). The CDR3 contains 13 residues. Trimming took 0 bases from V and 2 from J, leaving 6 bases between them. The germline gives CDR1 SGHKS, CDR2 YYEKEE (reference sequence). DNA of the CDR3: TGTGCCAGCAGCTTGGGGGACACCTACGAGCAGTACTTC. Residues: CASSLGDTYEQYF.

This chain links TRBV2 with TRBJ2-1; the match to TRBD2 covers 7 bases. CDR3 length: 18 residues. Trimming cost V 4 bases and J 1 base; bases outside gene matches: 13. The germline CDR1 and CDR2 sequences are SNHLY and FYNNEI. CDR3 residues: CASSAAAGTQRSYNEQFF. The CDR3 nucleotides are TGTGCCAGCAGTGCCGCAGCGGGAACTCAACGATCCTACAATGAGCAGTTCTTC.

V gene TRBV5-1 combines with J gene TRBJ2-1; possibly TRBD1 for D (5 bases). The germline V gene has CDR1 SGHRS and CDR2 YFSETQ. The ends were cut back, 5 bases at V and 1 base at J, with 13 bases in the middle. The CDR3 totals 15 residues. The CDR3 region is CASRYRTASYNEQFF. Written as DNA, the CDR3 is TGCGCCAGCAGGTACAGGACCGCATCCTACAATGAGCAGTTCTTC.

This clone was observed a few times. This chain uses TRBV10-3 with TRBJ1-1; D not certain. V lost 4 bases, J lost 5 bases, and 5 bases lay in between. The germline V gene encodes CDR1 ENHRY and CDR2 SYGVKD. This CDR3 spans 11 amino acids. Written as DNA, the CDR3 is TGTGCCATCAGTGCCGGGACTGAAGCTTTCTTT. It encodes CAISAGTEAFF.